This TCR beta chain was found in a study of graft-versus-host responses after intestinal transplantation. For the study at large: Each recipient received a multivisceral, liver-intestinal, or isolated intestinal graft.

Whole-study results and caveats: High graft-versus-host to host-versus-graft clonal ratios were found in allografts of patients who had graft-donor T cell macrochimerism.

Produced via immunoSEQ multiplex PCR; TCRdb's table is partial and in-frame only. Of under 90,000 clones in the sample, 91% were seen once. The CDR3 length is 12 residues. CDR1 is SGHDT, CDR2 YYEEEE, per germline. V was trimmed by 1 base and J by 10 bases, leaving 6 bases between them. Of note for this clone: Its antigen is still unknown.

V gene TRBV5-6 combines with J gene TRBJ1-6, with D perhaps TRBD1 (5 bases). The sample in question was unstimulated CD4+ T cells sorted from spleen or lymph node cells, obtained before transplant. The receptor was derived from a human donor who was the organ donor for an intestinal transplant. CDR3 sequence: CASSLRQSPLHF. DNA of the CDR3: TGTGCCAGCAGCTTGAGACAGTCACCCCTCCACTTT.